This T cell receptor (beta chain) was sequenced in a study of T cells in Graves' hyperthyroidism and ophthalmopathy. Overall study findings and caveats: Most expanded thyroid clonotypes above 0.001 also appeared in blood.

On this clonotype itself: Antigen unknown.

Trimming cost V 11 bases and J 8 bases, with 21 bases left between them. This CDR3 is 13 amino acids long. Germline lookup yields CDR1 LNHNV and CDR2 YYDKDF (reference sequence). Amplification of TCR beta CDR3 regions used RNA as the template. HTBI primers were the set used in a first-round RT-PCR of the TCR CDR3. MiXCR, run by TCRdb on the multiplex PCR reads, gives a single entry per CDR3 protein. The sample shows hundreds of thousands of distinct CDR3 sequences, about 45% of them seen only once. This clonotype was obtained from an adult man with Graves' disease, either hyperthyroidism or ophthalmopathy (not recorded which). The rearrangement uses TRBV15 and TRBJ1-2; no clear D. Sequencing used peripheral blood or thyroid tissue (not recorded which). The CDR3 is CAWSLIRTDGYTF. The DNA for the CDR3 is TGTGCCTGGAGCCTGATTCGGACGGACGGCTACACCTTC.